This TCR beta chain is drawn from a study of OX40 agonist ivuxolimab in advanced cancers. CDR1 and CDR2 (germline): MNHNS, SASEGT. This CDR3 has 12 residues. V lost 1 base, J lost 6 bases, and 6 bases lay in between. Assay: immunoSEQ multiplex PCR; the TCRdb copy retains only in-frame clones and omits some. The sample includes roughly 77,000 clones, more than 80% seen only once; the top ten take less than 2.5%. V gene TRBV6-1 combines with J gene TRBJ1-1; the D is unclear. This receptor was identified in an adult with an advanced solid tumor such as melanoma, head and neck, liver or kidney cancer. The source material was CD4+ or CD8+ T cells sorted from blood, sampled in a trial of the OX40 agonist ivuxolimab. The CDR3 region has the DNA TGTGCCAGCAGTGAAGGTCGTGCTGAAGCTTTCTTT. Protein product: CASSEGRAEAFF.